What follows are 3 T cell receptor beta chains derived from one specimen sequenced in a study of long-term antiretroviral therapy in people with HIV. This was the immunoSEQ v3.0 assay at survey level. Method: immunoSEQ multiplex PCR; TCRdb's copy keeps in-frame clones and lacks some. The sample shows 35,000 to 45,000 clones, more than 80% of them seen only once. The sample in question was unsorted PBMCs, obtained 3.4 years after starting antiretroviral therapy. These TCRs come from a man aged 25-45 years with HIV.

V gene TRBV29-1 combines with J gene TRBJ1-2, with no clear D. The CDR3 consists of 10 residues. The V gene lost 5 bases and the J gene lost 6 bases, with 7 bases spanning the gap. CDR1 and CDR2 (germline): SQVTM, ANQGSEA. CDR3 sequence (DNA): TGCAGCGTTTTTTGGGATGGCTACACCTTC. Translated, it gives CSVFWDGYTF.

The CDR3 spells CASSFLVQNNYNEQFF. The DNA for the CDR3 is TGCGCCAGCAGCTTTTTGGTACAGAACAACTACAATGAGCAGTTCTTC. This chain links TRBV5-1 with TRBJ2-1; D gene uncertain. V was cut by 2 bases and J by 3 bases, with 15 bases left in between. Per germline, CDR1 SGHRS and CDR2 YFSETQ. The CDR3 spans 16 residues. The whole variable domain, remainder taken from reference TRBV5-1 and TRBJ2-1, is KAGVTQTPRYLIKTRGQQVTLSCSPISGHRSVSWYQQTPGQGLQFLFEYFSETQRNKGNFPGRFSGRQFSNSRSEMNVSTLELGDSALYLCASSFLVQNNYNEQFFGPGTRLTVL.

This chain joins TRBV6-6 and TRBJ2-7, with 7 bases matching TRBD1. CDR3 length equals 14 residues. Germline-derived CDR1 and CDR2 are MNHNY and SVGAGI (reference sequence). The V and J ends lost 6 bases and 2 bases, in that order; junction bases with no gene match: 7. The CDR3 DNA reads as TGTGCCAGCAGCGACAGGGTATTTCCCTACGAGCAGTACTTC. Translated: CASSDRVFPYEQYF.